This T cell receptor beta chain was sequenced during a study of identical twins (dated by TCRdb to the mid-2010s). With regard to the full study: To test whether fetal clonotypes persist, this study deep-sequenced TCR alpha and beta repertoires from monozygotic twins, from unrelated adults of various ages, and from cord blood. Replicate twin experiments were performed at different times using different library preparation protocols to rule out contamination. The paper's findings and limits, for the study overall: Recombination models systematically underestimated out-of-frame TCR alpha sharing in monozygotic twins but agreed with sharing between unrelated individuals. Because the same donors could not be followed over many years, the conclusions depended on cross-sectional statistical analysis. Invariant T cells such as MAIT and iNKT could partly confound zero-insertion analyses, though diverse VJ usage argued against this for most clonotypes. Abundant cord blood beta clonotypes carried fewer insertions; young adult naive repertoires showed a weaker similar trend, while memory repertoires showed none. Compared with coincidental sharing between unrelated individuals, out-of-frame TCR alpha sequences shared between twins showed an excess of sequences with low generation probability. In beta out-of-frame sequences, excess twin sharing was weaker, because having fewer shared sequences lowered the signal-to-noise ratio.

Remarks on this clonotype: The antigen this receptor binds is unknown. No much larger clonotype is one base removed from it; base qualities were not supplied.

All donors were healthy Caucasians. Three pairs of female monozygotic twins, all aged about 18 to 29 years, made up the twin cohort. Positive isolation kits from Invitrogen were used to isolate CD4+ and CD8+ T cell populations. The trim is 0 bases for V and 13 bases for J, with a gap of 10 bases between the germline ends. Including cysteine and phenylalanine, the CDR3 has 12 amino acids. The DNA shown is the 36-base CDR3, in frame from base 1. CDR1 and CDR2, looked up from the germline V gene, are MGHDK and SYGVNS. To prepare the library, 5' RACE was applied. TCRdb names Illumina HiSeq 2000 as the instrument used. Template switching introduced a universal primer binding site; the final cDNA contained a unique molecular identifier, enabling accurate counting of TCR cDNA molecules. First-strand cDNA for TCR alpha and beta chains was synthesized from specific primers in the conserved constant-segment region. Each cDNA library was double barcoded, with a SMART-Mk sample barcode plus Illumina barcodes, to control for contamination. TruSeq adapter sequences and Illumina sample barcodes were added in two successive PCR steps. TCR alpha and beta cDNA libraries were sequenced on the Illumina HiSeq platform with custom primers. The source study handled its data this way. Raw reads were processed with MiGEC to extract unique molecular identifiers, and MiXCR was used to determine CDR3 positions. Recombination models were inferred per individual with the repgenHMM and IGoR tools using an EM algorithm. Shared clonotype analysis was performed with the tcR package in R, normalizing sharing by the product of cloneset sizes. To study raw recombination free of thymic and clonal selection effects, out-of-frame nonproductive sequences were analyzed. TCRdb cleaned the public reads at Q25 with fastp, built clones with MiXCR and kept in-frame beta chains. Identical CDR3 proteins give one entry, which carries the most common genes and DNA. Clone size and V and J calls follow TCRdb, not the original study. This sample holds just over 500,000 distinct CDR3 sequences; 20% to 25% were observed only once. The ten largest clones capture around 0.9% of the sample.

The sample was also reused in another study, on T cells expressing NK-cell markers. From the second report: TCR beta-chain repertoires were profiled in sorted CD3+CD56+NKG2C+, CD3+CD56+NKG2C- and CD3+CD56-NKG2C+ T-cell subsets from several donors. Among the eight sequenced donors, seven were HCMV-seropositive and one was HCMV-seronegative. In several experiments an anti-gammadeltaTCR antibody was added to restrict sorting to alphabetaTCR-expressing T cells. In six donors, the dominant CD3+CD56+NKG2C+ clonotypes were found to rank among the top 10 CD8+ clonotypes and to make up roughly 1.0-8% of CD8+ T cells. Those dominant clonotypes were again the most abundant among CD3+CD56-NKG2C+ cells in a few donors, at roughly 25-65%. Whether the expanded NKG2C-expressing T cell clones were specific for HCMV antigens was left unclear. The study sequenced eight donors, all healthy volunteers chosen at random: three men and five women. To determine HCMV serostatus, a commercial ELISA kit was used to detect HCMV-specific IgG in serum. MIGEC was used to demultiplex reads and group reads by UMI, and MiTCR was used to assemble and quantify clonotypes. Only TCR cDNA sequences supported by at least two reads were kept to exclude erroneous sequences. The tcR package was used for downstream repertoire analysis, and clonotypes were matched across fractions by CDR3 nucleotide sequence plus V segment. VDJmatch was used to annotate antigen specificity against VDJdb, with one amino acid substitution in CDR3 permitted.

The sample comprised CD4+ T cells sorted from blood. The chain is made from TRBV25-1 and TRBJ2-1; the D gene lacks a confident call. The receptor's source is a woman in her late teens or twenties in good health. The DNA sequence follows: TGTGCCAGCAGTGAATATCAACTACCCCAGTTCTTC. Its translation reads: CASSEYQLPQFF.